This T cell receptor beta chain came from a study of OX40 agonist ivuxolimab in advanced cancers. Turning to the study itself: Ivuxolimab doses were 0.01, 0.1, 0.3, 1.5, 3 or 10 mg/kg every 2 weeks. Study findings and constraints: Relative to CD4+ cells, CD8+ T cells on average had more expanded clones.

The CDR3 runs to 16 residues. J lost 3 bases, V lost 1 base, and 8 bases had no gene match. The germline CDR1 and CDR2 sequences are SEHNR and FQNEAQ (reference sequence). Here immunoSEQ multiplex PCR was the method, and the copy in TCRdb shows in-frame clones only, minus some. The repertoire has roughly 66,000 clones, over 80% of them found once; the top ten carry roughly 2.5%. Of note for this clone: The antigen is unknown.

The V and J genes are TRBV7-9 and TRBJ1-1, with 7 bases matching TRBD1. This TCR came from an adult with an advanced solid tumor such as melanoma, head and neck, liver or kidney cancer. The input for sequencing was CD4+ or CD8+ T cells sorted from blood, taken in a trial of the OX40 agonist ivuxolimab. The DNA for the CDR3 is TGTGCCAGCAGCTTAGGAGAGGGGGCTTTTGACACTGAAGCTTTCTTT. Amino acids: CASSLGEGAFDTEAFF.